The text below deals with one T cell receptor beta chain. No cognate antigen has been identified for it. Per-base quality was not reported, and no clone a single base away is much larger than it. The sample originates from a study of T cell repertoires in cytomegalovirus infection (dated by TCRdb to about 2019). Turning to the overall study: Donor HLA type was relevant to the analysis, because carriage of CMV infection together with the matching HLA type was indicated by public TCR beta signatures. Results and caveats for the whole study, not just this receptor: In both this cohort and an independent cohort of several hundred donors, the cumulative frequency of public TCR beta family members distinguished carriers of CMV infection plus the relevant HLA type. In the ex vivo response, HLA-C-restricted CMV-specific TCR beta clonotypes were dominant, and in two of eight donors the single most frequent clonotype came from this HLA-C-restricted group.

Including the terminal cysteine and phenylalanine, the CDR3 comprises 14 residues. The entry retains the CDR3 DNA only, 42 bases that are in frame from base 1. CDR1 and CDR2 are drawn from the germline V gene (reference sequence): MNHNY, SVGAGI. V is cut back by 7 bases and J by 4 bases, with 8 bases in the junction unmatched. The data were produced on an Illumina HiSeq 1500. Clones were called with MiXCR by TCRdb after fastp trimmed the public reads at Q25, and only in-frame beta chains were retained. Each entry merges the rows of one CDR3 protein and shows their most common DNA and genes. The sample table contains some 440,000 distinct CDR3 sequences; only one count was recorded for approximately 32% of them. About 13% of the sample belongs to the ten largest clones.

The clonotype was recovered from a human donor in good health (CMV status not recorded). Some clones in this sample may be carry-over from other donors' samples. Material: PBMCs. Recombination connected TRBV6-6 to TRBJ2-7; 9 junctional bases match TRBD2. The DNA sequence follows: TGTGCCAGCACCGTAGCGGGGGCCCCTTACGAGCAGTACTTC. Translated, it gives CASTVAGAPYEQYF.